This passage covers 9 T cell receptor beta chains from one sample sequenced in a study of cytomegalovirus exposure and HLA in healthy donors. The study ran its PCR with 60 Vbeta and 13 Jbeta primers. Here immunoSEQ multiplex PCR was the method, and the copy in TCRdb shows in-frame clones only, minus some. This repertoire shows roughly 180,000 clones, around 74% found once; its top ten account for approximately 1.5%. Sequenced sample: PBMCs. The receptors were sampled from a girl aged 10 to 17 in good health and CMV-seropositive.

J is TRBJ2-7 and V is TRBV5-1, with D perhaps matching TRBD1 (5 bases). Per the germline V gene, CDR1 is SGHRS and CDR2 is YFSETQ. The CDR3 is made up of 14 amino acids. The ends were cut back, 0 bases at V and 0 bases at J, with 7 bases in the middle. The CDR3 is CASSLGQNSYEQYF. The CDR3 DNA reads TGCGCCAGCAGCTTGGGACAGAACTCCTACGAGCAGTACTTC. Variable domain in full (rest from reference TRBV5-1 and TRBJ2-7): KAGVTQTPRYLIKTRGQQVTLSCSPISGHRSVSWYQQTPGQGLQFLFEYFSETQRNKGNFPGRFSGRQFSNSRSEMNVSTLELGDSALYLCASSLGQNSYEQYFGPGTRLTVT.

This chain joins TRBV6-5 and TRBJ1-3; TRBD1 might be the D (5 bases). Between the trimmed V and J ends, which lost 8 bases and 8 bases, there was a span of 22 bases. CDR3 length: 15 residues. Germline V lookup: CDR1 MNHEY, CDR2 SVGAGI. In nucleotides, the CDR3 is TGTGCCAGCCTCGAGACCCGGGGGGTGCAGGACACCATATATTTT. This translates into CASLETRGVQDTIYF.

This chain connects TRBV19 to TRBJ1-2, with D hard to call. The CDR3 runs 15 residues. V lost 4 bases to trimming and J lost 4 bases, with 16 bases between them. Germline lookup yields CDR1 LNHDA and CDR2 SQIVND (reference sequence). The CDR3 here is CASSTTMDWLYGYTF. The DNA for the CDR3 is TGTGCCAGTAGTACGACAATGGATTGGCTCTATGGCTACACCTTC. Full variable domain (outside the CDR3, taken from reference TRBV19 and TRBJ1-2): DGGITQSPKYLFRKEGQNVTLSCEQNLNHDAMYWYRQDPGQGLRLIYYSQIVNDFQKGDIAEGYSVSREKKESFPLTVTSAQKNPTAFYLCASSTTMDWLYGYTFGSGTRLTVV.

CDR3 in DNA: TGTGCCAGCTCACCACCCATGGAGAATGAAGCTTTCTTT. Residues: CASSPPMENEAFF. The gene calls are TRBV18 and TRBJ1-1, with D unresolved. With 0 bases removed from V and 7 bases from J, the gap between germline ends came to 9 bases. Per the germline V gene, CDR1 is KGHSH and CDR2 is LQKENI. CDR3 size: 13 residues.

The J gene is TRBJ1-4, the V gene TRBV4-3; D is uncertain. The CDR3 sequence is 16 residues long. Trimming pared 0 bases from V and 1 base from J, leaving 9 bases between. Germline V gene data show CDR1 as LGHNA and CDR2 as YSLEER. CDR3 DNA sequence: TGCGCCAGCAGCCAAGATTTGGCACGAACTAATGAAAAACTGTTTTTT. As protein: CASSQDLARTNEKLFF.

The chain carries TRBV9 and TRBJ1-2; 11 bases line up with TRBD1. The J segment lost 6 bases and the V segment lost 4 bases, leaving 8 bases of the junction unmatched. Germline V gene data show CDR1 as SGDLS and CDR2 as YYNGEE. The CDR3 covers 15 residues. The DNA for the CDR3 is TGTGCCAGCAGCTCCCGGACAGGGGGCATCCATGGCTACACCTTC. Translation gives CASSSRTGGIHGYTF.

The sample holds a few counts of this clone. The chain combines TRBV7-2 with TRBJ2-1; 7 bases are shared with TRBD1. The germline CDR1 and CDR2 sequences are SGHTA and FQGNSA. The CDR3 is 16 amino acids. Losses at the gene ends were 3 bases for V and 3 bases for J; bases not matched to a gene: 8. The DNA for the CDR3 is TGTGCCAGCAGCTTCGCCGGGACAGTCTACTACAATGAGCAGTTCTTC. Translating gives CASSFAGTVYYNEQFF.

CDR3 residues: CASSYDGQGNYGYTF. The CDR3 DNA reads as TGTGCCAGCAGTTACGATGGACAGGGGAACTATGGCTACACCTTC. The chain recombines TRBV6-5 with TRBJ1-2, with TRBD1 matching 9 bases. CDR1 and CDR2 (germline): MNHEY, SVGAGI. CDR3 length: 15 residues. V lost 2 bases, J lost 2 bases, and 3 bases stayed unmatched.

This CDR3 reads CASSGSAGGQETQYF. Here the CDR3 DNA reads TGCGCCAGCAGTGGTTCGGCAGGGGGACAAGAGACCCAGTACTTC. V and J are TRBV10-1 and TRBJ2-5; 7 bases map to TRBD1. The germline CDR1 and CDR2 sequences are WNHNN and SYGVQD (reference sequence). The junction had 7 bases not matched to a gene; V was cut back by 4 bases and J by 2 bases. The CDR3 contains 15 residues.